The sequence of this T cell receptor (beta chain) was determined in a study of shared clonotypes between healthy human individuals. Study summary: Contributing individuals were a couple of females and a few males aged 18 to 49.

Details on this clone: Its antigen is undetermined. Different DNA sequences within this sample yield the same CDR3.

The V segment lost 6 bases and the J segment 1 base; nucleotides outside the gene matches: 4. This CDR3 spans 14 amino acids. CDR1 is MDHEN, CDR2 SYDVKM, per germline. Recent vaccinations or acute infections were absent in the healthy HIV-negative adult donors. Study conclusions and caveats: In contrast to clonotypes shared by all four donors, non-shared clonotypes had lower generation probabilities.

Sequenced by immunoSEQ multiplex PCR; TCRdb stores in-frame clones only, minus some. The sample lists 2 million to 2.5 million clones, 85% to 95% seen once, with about 0.36% in the top ten. This chain uses TRBV28 with TRBJ2-7; 9 nucleotides line up with TRBD2. Sequenced sample: naive CD4+ T cells from PBMCs. The subset: CD45RA+ positively selected. This TCR derives from a man younger than 30 in good health. Some clones in this sample may be carry-over from other donors' samples. The CDR3 reads CASSRTSASYEQYF. In DNA, the CDR3 is TGTGCCAGCAGCAGGACTAGCGCGTCCTACGAGCAGTACTTC.